Reported below is one T cell receptor beta chain. Antigen unknown. This record comes from a study of cytomegalovirus exposure and HLA in healthy donors. Overall study findings and caveats: Most observed TCR sequences were rare, whereas some public TCRs were detected in many donors. The study flagged roughly 150 TCR beta chains as cytomegalovirus-associated.

V lost 1 base to trimming and J lost 4 bases, with 9 bases between them. The CDR3 has 13 residues. CDR1 is SGHDT, CDR2 YYEEEE, per germline. PCR primers comprised 60 Vbeta and 13 Jbeta primers. Some clones are missing from TCRdb's copy, which holds only in-frame ones; the method was immunoSEQ multiplex PCR. The table lists 150,000 to 200,000 clones, roughly 74% of them singletons. The receptor comes from a woman between 40 and 55 years old in good health and CMV-seropositive. The sequencing sample was made of PBMCs. The gene calls are TRBV5-6 and TRBJ2-7; D unclear. CDR3 residues: CASSLRVAYEQYF. CDR3 in DNA: TGTGCCAGCAGCTTGCGGGTGGCGTACGAGCAGTACTTC.